The sequence of this TCR beta chain was determined in a study of blood T cells in healthy people across ages. General study points: Higher diversity and more naive CD4+ cells were features of long-lived donors, compared to aged donors.

The draw of peripheral blood yielded approximately 11 milliliters from each donor. Total RNA was isolated from each sample in quantities of at least 6 micrograms. Details on this clonotype: Its antigen is unknown.

CDR1 and CDR2 (germline): MNHEY, SMNVEV (reference sequence). The CDR3 is 13 amino acids. With 6 bases removed from V and 7 bases from J, the gap between germline ends came to 15 bases. Primers used in a second PCR of about 6 to 12 cycles were a sample-barcoded 5' primer and a J-beta primer mix. With 12 random nucleotides, a template-switch adaptor tagged each individual cDNA molecule. MiXCR, run by TCRdb on the 5' RACE reads, gives a single entry per CDR3 protein. The sample holds about 1.8 million distinct CDR3 sequences; around 50% are singletons and the top ten take roughly 2.1%. The receptor was derived from a middle-aged woman in good health. The rearrangement links TRBV27 to TRBJ1-2; no definite D call. Sequencing used blood. CDR3 bases: TGTGCCAGCAGCCTCACGGGGATTAGTGGCTACACCTTC. Translating gives CASSLTGISGYTF.